These T cell receptor beta chains were read from a single sample in a study of CD8 T cells in Susac syndrome. MiXCR, run by TCRdb on the immunoSEQ multiplex PCR reads, gives a single entry per CDR3 protein. The profile covers about 300,000 distinct CDR3 sequences, with 75% to 85% appearing a single time and 0.21% taken by the ten largest. Sequencing was done on a sample of CD8+ T cells from PBMCs. The receptors here all came from a human donor with multiple sclerosis. CDR3s include the opening cysteine and the closing phenylalanine or tryptophan. D genes are given only for firm matches. Rows may omit the clone size; those that give it use once, few, many or a size class.

j_gene | v_gene | abundance | d_gene | CDR3nt | CDR3aa
TRBJ2-1 | TRBV4-3 | . | . | TGCGCCAGCAGCCAGGGGACGGCGGAGAGAAATGAGCAGTTCTTC | CASSQGTAERNEQFF
TRBJ1-1 | TRBV27 | . | . | TGTGCCAGCAGATCAGGGATCGAAGCTTTCTTT | CASRSGIEAFF
TRBJ2-7 | TRBV7-9 | . | . | TGTGCCAGCAGCTTAGATGATGGACAGTTTATCTACGAGCAGTACTTC | CASSLDDGQFIYEQYF
TRBJ1-2 | TRBV19 | . | . | TGTGCCAGTAGTACTTACGGGGGCTCACTTGGCTACACCTTC | CASSTYGGSLGYTF
TRBJ2-1 | TRBV28 | once | TRBD2 | TGTGCCAGCAGTTTCCTAGGACTAGCGGCTCTCAGCTCCTACAATGAGCAGTTCTTC | CASSFLGLAALSSYNEQFF
TRBJ2-1 | TRBV20-1 | . | TRBD2 | TGCAGTGCTTATCCGGGACTAGCGGGGGGCTCCTACAATGAGCAGTTCTTC | CSAYPGLAGGSYNEQFF
TRBJ1-1 | TRBV30 | . | . | TGTGCCTGGAGTGTCACGGTCCCGACCGCTGAAGCTTTCTTT | CAWSVTVPTAEAFF
TRBJ1-5 | TRBV30 | few | . | TGTGCCTGGAGGGGGACGGGAAATCAGCCCCAGCATTTT | CAWRGTGNQPQHF
TRBJ2-3 | TRBV3-1 | . | TRBD2 | TGTGCCAGCAGCCAGCTAGCGGGAGTCGAAGCGGATACGCAGTATTTT | CASSQLAGVEADTQYF
TRBJ2-6 | TRBV28 | . | . | TGTGCCAGCAGTCTTCGGGAATCTGGGGCCAACGTCCTGACTTTC | CASSLRESGANVLTF
TRBJ2-1 | TRBV3-1 | . | . | TGTGCCAGCAGCCTCTGGGACTTCACCTACAATGAGCAGTTCTTC | CASSLWDFTYNEQFF
TRBJ2-1 | TRBV21-1 | . | . | TGTGCCAGCAGCAAAGGCGGGAACGGAGAAGATGAGCAGTTCTTC | CASSKGGNGEDEQFF
TRBJ1-4 | TRBV20-1 | . | . | TGCAGTGCTCCCGGGACTCATGGTGAAAAACTGTTTTTT | CSAPGTHGEKLFF
TRBJ2-3 | TRBV4-3 | . | TRBD2 | TGCGCCAGCAGCCAAGACTGGGGAAGCGGGAGGTCAGATACGCAGTATTTT | CASSQDWGSGRSDTQYF
TRBJ1-4 | TRBV29-1 | . | TRBD1 | TGCAGCGTCGAGGACAGGCATAATGAAAAACTGTTTTTT | CSVEDRHNEKLFF
TRBJ2-7 | TRBV20-1 | . | . | TGCAGTGCTAGGGCTTTTAGCGAGACAGAACTCTACGAGCAGTACTTC | CSARAFSETELYEQYF
TRBJ1-3 | TRBV30 | . | . | TGTGCCTGGAGTGAAGGGGCGGGCTCTGGAAACACCATATATTTT | CAWSEGAGSGNTIYF
TRBJ2-7 | TRBV28 | . | TRBD1 | TGTGCCAGCAGTTTGACAGGGACGCGGGCCGAGCAGTACTTC | CASSLTGTRAEQYF
TRBJ1-3 | TRBV5-1 | . | . | TGCGCCAGCAGCTTGGGACAGTTAAACTCTGGAAACACCATATATTTT | CASSLGQLNSGNTIYF
TRBJ2-2 | TRBV12-3/TRBV12-4 | once | . | TGTGCCAGCAGTTTTCTCGGGACGAACGGGGAGCTGTTTTTT | CASSFLGTNGELFF
TRBJ2-2 | TRBV15 | . | . | TGTGCCACCAGCGGAAGCAATTCGGCGAACACCGGGGAGCTGTTTTTT | CATSGSNSANTGELFF
TRBJ2-7 | TRBV15 | few | . | TGTGCCACCAGCAGTGAGGACTTCTATGCCTACGAGCAGTACTTC | CATSSEDFYAYEQYF